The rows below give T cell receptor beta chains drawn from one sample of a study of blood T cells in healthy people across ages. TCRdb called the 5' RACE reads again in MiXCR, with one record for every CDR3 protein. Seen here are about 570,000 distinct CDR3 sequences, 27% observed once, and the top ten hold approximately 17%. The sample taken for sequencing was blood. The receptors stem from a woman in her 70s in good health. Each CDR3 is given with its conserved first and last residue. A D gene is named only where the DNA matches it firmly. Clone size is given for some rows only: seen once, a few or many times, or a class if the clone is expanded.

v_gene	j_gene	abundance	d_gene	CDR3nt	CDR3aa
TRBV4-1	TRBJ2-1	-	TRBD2	TGCGCCAGCAGCCAAGACGGGGCTAGCGGGGGTTACAATGAGCAGTTCTTC	CASSQDGASGGYNEQFF
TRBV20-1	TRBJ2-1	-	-	TGCAGTCCATTATTTCAGGGCTCCTACAATGAGCAGTTCTTC	CSPLFQGSYNEQFF
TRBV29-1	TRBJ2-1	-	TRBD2	TGCAGCGTTGTTCAGACTAGCGGGGGGCACAATGAGCAGTTCTTC	CSVVQTSGGHNEQFF
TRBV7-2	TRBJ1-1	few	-	TGTGCCAGCAGCGCACAGTCGAACACTGAAGCTTTCTTT	CASSAQSNTEAFF
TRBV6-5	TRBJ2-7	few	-	TGTGCCAGGGGCCGTCTACGAGGGAGATACGAGCAGTACTTC	CARGRLRGRYEQYF
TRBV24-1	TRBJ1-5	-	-	TGTGCCACCAGTGATCCCGGGAGCCCTGTTCAGCCCCAGCATTTT	CATSDPGSPVQPQHF
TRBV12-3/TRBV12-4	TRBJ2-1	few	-	TGTGCCAGCACCAGACTAGGGGCCTATAATGAGCAGTTCTTC	CASTRLGAYNEQFF
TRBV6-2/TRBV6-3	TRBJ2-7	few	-	TGTGCCAGCAGTCGGAGGGACAACGAGCAGTACTTC	CASSRRDNEQYF
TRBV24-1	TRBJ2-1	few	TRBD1	TGTGCCACCAGTGATCTAACAGGGGAAAAGCAGTTCTTC	CATSDLTGEKQFF
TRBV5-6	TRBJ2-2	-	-	TGTGCCAGCAGCTTGGTATCGGGGACGAACACCGGGGAGCTGTTTTTT	CASSLVSGTNTGELFF
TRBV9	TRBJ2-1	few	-	TGTGCCAGCAGCGTAGTTCCGGGGAGCTCCTACAATGAGCAGTTCTTC	CASSVVPGSSYNEQFF
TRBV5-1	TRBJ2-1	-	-	TGCGCCAGCCAGCCATCTTCTCGCACTGGACTGGGGAACAATGAGCAGTTCTTC	CASQPSSRTGLGNNEQFF
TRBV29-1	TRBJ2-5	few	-	TGCAGCGTTGAGGCCCTCCGGGTGGACTCGGAAGGGGAGACCCAGTACTTC	CSVEALRVDSEGETQYF
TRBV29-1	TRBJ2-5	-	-	TGCAGCGTTGGACAAGGGGGTAAAGAGACCCAGTACTTC	CSVGQGGKETQYF
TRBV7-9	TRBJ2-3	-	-	TGTGCCAGCAGAATCGGGGGAAGGACAGATACGCAGTATTTT	CASRIGGRTDTQYF
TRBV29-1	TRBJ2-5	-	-	TGCAGCGTTCGGCCCAGGAACCAAGAGACCCAGTACTTC	CSVRPRNQETQYF
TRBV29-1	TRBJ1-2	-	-	TGCAGCGTTGACGACGGGAGTGGCTTCTATGGCTACACCTTC	CSVDDGSGFYGYTF
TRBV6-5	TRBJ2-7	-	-	TGTGCCAGCGGCGGGACTTTCGCGACCTACGAGCAGTACTTC	CASGGTFATYEQYF
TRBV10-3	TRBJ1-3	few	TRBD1	TGCGCCATCAAGAGACAGGGGTACTCTGGAAACACCATATATTTT	CAIKRQGYSGNTIYF
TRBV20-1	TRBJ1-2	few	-	TGCAGTGCGCCAGGTCCGGGGGCGAATTATGGCTACACCTTC	CSAPGPGANYGYTF
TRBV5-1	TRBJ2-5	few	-	TGCGCCAGCAGCCTTACGGCTAGCGAGGAGACCCAGTACTTC	CASSLTASEETQYF
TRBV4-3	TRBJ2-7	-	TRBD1	TGCGCCAGCAGCCAAGCGGACAGGGCCGAGCAGTACTTC	CASSQADRAEQYF